The present entry profiles one T cell receptor (beta chain) with its context. The CDR3 totals 15 residues. The germline V and J ends were trimmed by 4 bases and 2 bases, with 13 bases remaining between them. Germline CDR1 reads WSHSY; CDR2 reads SAAADI. This entry comes from a study of blood T cell repertoires in COVID-19. Generated by immunoSEQ multiplex PCR, the TCRdb table keeps only in-frame clones and is missing some. The table has about 300,000 clones, just over 85% seen once. Sequencing input: PBMCs or T cells enriched from blood (not recorded which). V is TRBV10-2 and J is TRBJ2-3, with D tentatively TRBD2 (5 bases). The clonotype comes from a man under 40 who had recovered from COVID-19. This CDR3 reads CASSGRERSTDTQYF. The CDR3 coding sequence is TGCGCCAGCAGTGGTCGGGAACGTTCCACAGATACGCAGTATTTT.